The 26 T cell receptor beta chains given below trace back to one sample, sequenced in a study of T cell responses to AZD1222 COVID-19 vaccine. Clones were read by immunoSEQ multiplex PCR, and TCRdb kept only the in-frame ones, dropping some. The sample includes under 150,000 clones, 90% to 95% of them seen just once. This material consisted of peripheral blood, taken on day 0 of AZD1222 vaccination. Receptors originate from an adult in good health.

The chain has TRBV12-5 and TRBJ1-1; D remains ambiguous. In germline, CDR1 is LGHNT, CDR2 FRNRAP. The CDR3 consists of 13 residues. Trimming cost V 4 bases and J 0 bases, with 6 bases left between them. CDR3 in amino acids: CASGSGLNTEAFF. The CDR3 DNA reads as TGTGCTAGTGGTTCAGGACTGAACACTGAAGCTTTCTTT.

This chain links TRBV6-5 with TRBJ2-2; D is uncertain. Germline V gene lookup returns CDR1 MNHEY and CDR2 SVGAGI. The ends were cut back, 6 bases at V and 8 bases at J, with 13 bases in the middle. The CDR3 is 13 amino acids. DNA for the CDR3: TGTGCCAGCAGGGTAGCCGCCTCTGGGGAGCTGTTTTTT. The encoded protein is CASRVAASGELFF.

V usage is TRBV5-1 and J usage is TRBJ1-6; D is unresolved. CDR3 size: 14 residues. Germline CDR1 reads SGHRS; CDR2 reads YFSETQ. Trimming removed 0 bases at V and 8 bases at J, with 9 bases between. CDR3 bases: TGCGCCAGCAGCTTGGAGGCGGGCCATTCACCCCTCCACTTT. It specifies CASSLEAGHSPLHF.

The chain recombines TRBV19 with TRBJ1-6; perhaps TRBD1 as D (6 bases). The V gene lost 3 bases and the J gene lost 7 bases, with 13 bases spanning the gap. Germline V gene lookup returns CDR1 LNHDA and CDR2 SQIVND (reference sequence). This CDR3 has 15 amino acids. Here the CDR3 DNA reads TGTGCCAGTAGTATCGGACAGCCCCTAAATTCACCCCTCCACTTT. Its translation: CASSIGQPLNSPLHF.

The genes are TRBV11-2 and TRBJ1-2, with a weak D call TRBD1 (5 bases). Germline loops: CDR1 SGHAT, CDR2 FQNNGV. The CDR3 has 16 amino acids. V dropped 2 bases and J dropped 4 bases, with 17 bases sitting between them. The CDR3 DNA follows: TGTGCCAGCAGCTTAAGTGTCTCAGGGAGGGGCTATGGCTACACCTTC. Residues: CASSLSVSGRGYGYTF.

J is TRBJ1-2 and V is TRBV5-1, with no clear D. The V end was cut by 4 bases, the J end by 4 bases, with 14 bases between. CDR1 and CDR2 (germline): SGHRS, YFSETQ. There are 14 residues in the CDR3. For the CDR3, the DNA is TGCGCCAGCAGCCCAGGACGGGCCTTCTATGGCTACACCTTC. Its protein product is CASSPGRAFYGYTF.

The V call is TRBV27, the J call TRBJ1-1; TRBD1 is a possible D gene (5 bases). Germline values: CDR1 MNHEY, CDR2 SMNVEV (reference sequence). This CDR3 has 14 amino acids. Trimming left V 7 bases short and J 1 base short, with 13 bases between. CDR3 nucleotides: TGTGCCAGCACGCCGGGACGGGGGAACACTGAAGCTTTCTTT. Translating it yields CASTPGRGNTEAFF.

V gene TRBV6-5 combines with J gene TRBJ2-7, with 11 nucleotides matching TRBD1. CDR3 length: 15 residues. J was trimmed by 2 bases and V by 5 bases; bases with no gene match: 5. Germline CDR1 is MNHEY and CDR2 is SVGAGI. CDR3 sequence reads: CASSRGGQGAYEQYF. The DNA for the CDR3 is TGTGCCAGCAGTCGAGGGGGACAGGGGGCCTACGAGCAGTACTTC.

The chain has TRBV5-1 and TRBJ1-1; no firm D call. This CDR3 comprises 15 residues. Trimming took off 0 bases at V and 1 base at J, with 10 bases between the two ends. Germline CDR1 SGHRS, CDR2 YFSETQ. The chain's CDR3 is CASSLGVNGNTEAFF. The CDR3 DNA is TGCGCCAGCAGCTTGGGGGTGAACGGGAACACTGAAGCTTTCTTT.

The J gene is TRBJ2-5, the V gene TRBV30, with TRBD2 identical over 8 bases. The germline CDR1 and CDR2 sequences are GTSNPN and SVGIG (reference sequence). The length of the CDR3 is 13 residues. V trimming: 5 bases; J trimming: 4 bases; junction bases outside the gene matches: 6. CDR3 amino acids: CAWSGLVGETQYF. The CDR3 bases are TGTGCCTGGTCGGGACTAGTAGGAGAGACCCAGTACTTC.

The chain employs TRBV7-2 and TRBJ1-1, with D possibly being TRBD1 (5 bases). The CDR3 extends over 13 amino acids. The V gene lost 1 base and the J gene lost 7 bases, with 10 bases spanning the gap. Germline lookup yields CDR1 SGHTA and CDR2 FQGNSA. The CDR3 loop is CASSLVGTGEAFF. Here the CDR3 DNA reads TGTGCCAGCAGCTTAGTTGGTACAGGTGAAGCTTTCTTT.

This chain connects TRBV4-3 to TRBJ2-2; D gene unclear. From germline, CDR1 is LGHNA and CDR2 YSLEER. The CDR3 spans 12 residues. Trimming removed 4 bases from V and 3 bases from J, with 3 bases in between. CDR3 loop: CASSRDTGELFF. As DNA, the CDR3 is TGCGCCAGCAGCCGAGACACCGGGGAGCTGTTTTTT.

The chain has TRBV5-8 and TRBJ1-5, with D uncertain. Germline V gene sequence: CDR1 SGHTS, CDR2 YDEGEE. Trimming stripped 4 bases from V and 9 bases from J, with 17 bases between. This CDR3 region has 14 residues. For the CDR3, the DNA is TGTGCCAGCAGCGAAGCGTCGGGCACGCGGCCCCAGCATTTT. It is translated as CASSEASGTRPQHF. The full variable domain, completed using reference TRBV5-8 and TRBJ1-5, is EAGVTQSPTHLIKTRGQQATLRCSPISGHTSVYWYQQALGLGLQFLLWYDEGEERNRGNFPPRFSGRQFPNYSSELNVNALELEDSALYLCASSEASGTRPQHFGDGTRLSIL.

The chain has TRBV19 and TRBJ1-1; TRBD1 aligns across 9 bases. Losses at the gene ends were 4 bases for V and 5 bases for J; bases not matched to a gene: 11. The CDR3 consists of 16 residues. Germline CDR1 and CDR2: LNHDA and SQIVND (reference sequence). As DNA, the CDR3 is TGTGCCAGTAGTAGTTCCCTGTGGGGACAGGGAACTGAAGCTTTCTTT. Amino acid sequence: CASSSSLWGQGTEAFF.

The genes are TRBV4-1 and TRBJ1-1; D possibly corresponds to TRBD1 (5 bases). Germline CDR1 and CDR2: MGHRA and YSYEKL. The V gene lost 1 base and the J gene lost 11 bases, with 14 bases spanning the gap. This CDR3 is built from 13 residues. The chain's CDR3 is CASSQVTGFMAFF. The CDR3 DNA is TGCGCCAGCAGCCAAGTTACAGGTTTCATGGCTTTCTTT.

The chain has TRBV6-5 and TRBJ2-7; D is possibly TRBD1 or TRBD2 (5 bases each). The CDR3 runs to 13 residues. Germline V gene lookup returns CDR1 MNHEY and CDR2 SVGAGI. V was pared by 0 bases and J by 6 bases, with 9 bases between. CDR3 nucleotide sequence: TGTGCCAGCAGTTACTCGGGGGATTTCGAGCAGTACTTC. Residues: CASSYSGDFEQYF.

CDR3 coding DNA: TGCGCCAGCAGCTGGGGACAGGGTACTTATGGCTACACCTTC. Its protein is CASSWGQGTYGYTF. The rearrangement joins TRBV5-1 to TRBJ1-2, with 9 bases aligning to TRBD1. The germline CDR1 and CDR2 sequences are SGHRS and YFSETQ. Trimming took 3 bases from V and 5 from J; bases not matched to a gene: 5. The CDR3 runs 14 residues.

This sequence joins TRBV6-6 and TRBJ1-5, with a tentative D call TRBD1 (6 bases). CDR3 length: 14 residues. V lost 4 bases and J 8 bases, leaving 15 bases between the germline ends. Germline CDR1 MNHNY, CDR2 SVGAGI (reference sequence). DNA for the CDR3: TGTGCCAGCAGTTTTTCAGGGGTCGAAAAGCCCCAGCATTTT. This encodes CASSFSGVEKPQHF.

The chain employs TRBV11-3 and TRBJ1-6; maybe TRBD1 (6 bases). The CDR3 is 15 amino acids. Looked up from germline, CDR1 is SGHNT and CDR2 is YENEEA. With 5 bases removed from V and 5 bases from J, the gap between germline ends came to 13 bases. The CDR3 DNA follows: TGTGCCAGCAGCACGCGGGGGGGGCATAATTCACCCCTCCACTTT. Protein: CASSTRGGHNSPLHF. Combining the CDR3 with reference TRBV11-3 and TRBJ1-6 gives the whole variable domain EAGVVQSPRYKIIEKKQPVAFWCNPISGHNTLYWYLQNLGQGPELLIRYENEEAVDDSQLPKDRFSAERLKGVDSTLKIQPAELGDSAVYLCASSTRGGHNSPLHFGNGTRLTVT.

J is TRBJ1-4 and V is TRBV5-1; 7 nucleotides agree with TRBD1. The V segment lost 3 bases and the J segment 8 bases; nucleotides outside the gene matches: 10. This CDR3 is 15 amino acids long. Germline V gene sequence: CDR1 SGHRS, CDR2 YFSETQ. The CDR3, as DNA: TGCGCCAGCAGCTCAACAGGGGCAGCCCCAGAAAAACTGTTTTTT. This codes for CASSSTGAAPEKLFF.

This chain uses TRBV7-2 with TRBJ1-6; D uncertain. The CDR3 covers 16 residues. In germline, CDR1 is SGHTA, CDR2 FQGNSA. V was trimmed by 3 bases and J by 6 bases, leaving 15 bases between them. CDR3 in amino acids: CASSFLSRVPNSPLHF. CDR3 sequence (DNA): TGTGCCAGCAGCTTCCTATCCCGGGTCCCTAATTCACCCCTCCACTTT.

The chain joins TRBV4-3 to TRBJ2-5; 8 positions agree with TRBD1. Germline assignment: CDR1 LGHNA and CDR2 YSLEER. CDR3 length: 15 amino acids. J lost 7 bases, V lost 1 base, and 8 bases had no gene match. CDR3: CASSQAGTGFGTQYF. The CDR3 coding sequence is TGCGCCAGCAGCCAAGCCGGGACAGGATTCGGGACCCAGTACTTC.

This CDR3 reads CASSWGPGVGANVLTF. CDR3 DNA: TGCGCCAGCAGCTGGGGCCCAGGGGTCGGGGCCAACGTCCTGACTTTC. The gene calls are TRBV5-1 and TRBJ2-6; possibly TRBD1 for D (6 bases). The CDR3 contains 16 residues. In germline, CDR1 is SGHRS, CDR2 YFSETQ. V was pared by 3 bases and J by 4 bases, with 14 bases between.

This clone was counted a single time. V gene TRBV12-3 or TRBV12-4 combines with J gene TRBJ2-7; D not certain. V lost 5 bases and J lost 7, with 15 bases in between. This CDR3 region has 13 residues. The CDR3 loop is CASSPNPASEQYF. As DNA, the CDR3 is TGTGCCAGCAGTCCGAACCCGGCCTCAGAGCAGTACTTC.

The chain links TRBV9 to TRBJ2-1, with D possibly being TRBD2 (6 bases). Trimming took off 0 bases at V and 2 bases at J, with 12 bases between the two ends. Germline V gene data show CDR1 as SGDLS and CDR2 as YYNGEE. The CDR3 runs 16 residues. The CDR3 protein is CASSVVISGAYNEQFF. The CDR3 DNA reads as TGTGCCAGCAGCGTAGTTATTAGCGGAGCCTACAATGAGCAGTTCTTC.

The CDR3 loop reads CASSDTPGLGYNEQFF. Here the CDR3 DNA reads TGTGCCAGCAGTGACACACCGGGACTAGGCTACAATGAGCAGTTCTTC. The rearrangement joins TRBV6-4 to TRBJ2-1; 8 bases agree with TRBD2. The CDR3 runs 16 residues. J gave up 3 bases and V 2 bases, and 6 bases lay outside the gene matches. Germline V CDR1 and CDR2: MRHNA, SNTAGT.